Presented here are 30 T cell receptor beta chains from one specimen sequenced in a study of cytomegalovirus exposure and HLA in healthy donors. The study ran its PCR with 60 Vbeta and 13 Jbeta primers. Measured with immunoSEQ multiplex PCR; TCRdb has only the in-frame clones, and not every one. The sample gives under 250,000 clones, around 73% of which show up once; 3.8% is in the top ten. Sequenced input: PBMCs. The receptors derive from a male donor in good health and CMV-seronegative.

Only one count was recorded for this clone. The same CDR3 can be traced to other DNA sequences in this sample. The chain carries TRBV5-1 and TRBJ2-3, with a possible D match to TRBD2 (5 bases). With 4 bases removed from V and 0 bases from J, the gap between germline ends came to 12 bases. There are 15 residues in the CDR3. Germline V gives CDR1 SGHRS, CDR2 YFSETQ. CDR3 in DNA: TGCGCCAGCAGCCTTAGCGCTCTTAGCACAGATACGCAGTATTTT. This sequence encodes CASSLSALSTDTQYF.

Remarks on this clone: The junction departs from germline at one end; a sequencing error may be responsible. V usage is TRBV29-1 and J usage is TRBJ2-5; 7 bases map to TRBD1. Germline V lookup: CDR1 SQVTM, CDR2 ANQGSEA. The CDR3 runs 12 residues. The CDR3: CSVEGQGETQHF. CDR3 sequence (DNA): TGCAGCGTTGAAGGCCAGGGGGAGACCCAGCACTTC.

This clone has just a few counts. V is TRBV7-9 and J is TRBJ2-2; 7 positions match TRBD1. In germline, CDR1 is SEHNR, CDR2 FQNEAQ (reference sequence). The ends lost 1 base at V and 3 bases at J; junction bases unmatched: 5. The CDR3 length is 16 residues. DNA for the CDR3: TGTGCCAGCAGCTTAGAAGGGACAGTTTACACCGGGGAGCTGTTTTTT. It is translated as CASSLEGTVYTGELFF.

This clone was counted a few times. V is TRBV6-4 and J is TRBJ2-2; TRBD2 agrees at 10 bases. Looked up from germline, CDR1 is MRHNA and CDR2 is SNTAGT. This CDR3 is 14 amino acids long. V lost 5 bases, J lost 3 bases, and 0 bases stayed unmatched. The CDR3 nucleotides read TGTGCCAGCAGTCTAGCGGGAGACACCGGGGAGCTGTTTTTT. Its translation is CASSLAGDTGELFF.

In this sample, this clone turned up once. One junction end disagrees with the germline gene, perhaps due to a read error. This chain connects TRBV7-6 to TRBJ1-1; D uncertain. The germline V gene has CDR1 SGHVS and CDR2 FNYEAQ. This CDR3 has 15 amino acids. In nucleotides, the CDR3 is TGTGCCAGCAGCTTAGAGGACGGACTGAATACTGAAGCTTTCTTT. Translation gives CASSLEDGLNTEAFF. Full variable domain (rest looked up from reference TRBV7-6 and TRBJ1-1): GAGVSQSPRYKVTKRGQDVALRCDPISGHVSLYWYRQALGQGPEFLTYFNYEAQQDKSGLPNDRFSAERPEGSISTLTIQRTEQRDSAMYRCASSLEDGLNTEAFFGQGTRLTVV.

The table lists this clone with a few counts. The V and J genes are TRBV5-8 and TRBJ1-1, with 7 bases that match TRBD1. J was trimmed by 0 bases and V by 2 bases; bases with no gene match: 7. Germline assignment: CDR1 SGHTS and CDR2 YDEGEE. This CDR3 is 16 amino acids long. The CDR3 is CASSLLSGTVNTEAFF. Written as DNA, the CDR3 is TGTGCCAGCAGCTTATTGTCCGGGACAGTGAACACTGAAGCTTTCTTT.

V and J are TRBV30 and TRBJ1-2, with D maybe TRBD1 (5 bases). Trimming left V 2 bases short and J 8 bases short, with 12 bases between. Germline assignment: CDR1 GTSNPN and CDR2 SVGIG (reference sequence). This CDR3 has 12 residues. CDR3 nucleotides: TGTGCCTGGAGTCGGGGGGATGGGGGCTACACCTTC. Protein: CAWSRGDGGYTF.

The rearrangement links TRBV18 to TRBJ2-7; TRBD1 agrees at 9 bases. Germline lookup yields CDR1 KGHSH and CDR2 LQKENI. This CDR3 has 16 amino acids. With 6 bases clipped from V and 0 bases from J, the junction kept 9 bases outside the gene matches. CDR3 bases: TGTGCCAGCTCCGGGACAGGGAAGGTGAGCTCCTACGAGCAGTACTTC. Protein: CASSGTGKVSSYEQYF.

The chain couples TRBV9 to TRBJ2-3; 9 bases map to TRBD2. The junction had 11 bases not matched to a gene; V was cut back by 2 bases and J by 7 bases. CDR3 length: 16 amino acids. From germline, CDR1 is SGDLS and CDR2 YYNGEE. The CDR3 reads CASSVARAGGLHTQYF. The CDR3, as DNA: TGTGCCAGCAGCGTGGCCCGAGCGGGAGGTCTACATACGCAGTATTTT. The full variable domain, with the rest looked up from reference TRBV9 and TRBJ2-3, is DSGVTQTPKHLITATGQRVTLRCSPRSGDLSVYWYQQSLDQGLQFLIQYYNGEERAKGNILERFSAQQFPDLHSELNLSSLELGDSALYFCASSVARAGGLHTQYFGPGTRLTVL.

J is TRBJ1-5 and V is TRBV7-9; D is perhaps TRBD1 (5 bases). This CDR3 is built from 16 residues. From germline, CDR1 is SEHNR and CDR2 FQNEAQ (reference sequence). Trimming removed 5 bases from V and 5 bases from J, with 19 bases in between. CDR3 protein: CASSRTGEGIDQPQHF. CDR3 bases: TGTGCCAGCAGCCGTACGGGGGAGGGAATAGATCAGCCCCAGCATTTT.

The chain uses TRBV7-7 and TRBJ2-1; TRBD1 might be the D (5 bases). Germline V gives CDR1 SSHAT, CDR2 FNYEAQ (reference sequence). The CDR3 is made up of 13 amino acids. V lost 5 bases and J 4 bases, leaving 9 bases between the germline ends. CDR3 amino acids: CASSTDNYNEQFF. CDR3 sequence (DNA): TGTGCCAGCAGCACGGACAATTACAATGAGCAGTTCTTC. Using reference TRBV7-7 and TRBJ2-1 for the parts outside the CDR3, the full variable domain is GAGVSQSPRYKVTKRGQDVTLRCDPISSHATLYWYQQALGQGPEFLTYFNYEAQPDKSGLPSDRFSAERPEGSISTLTIQRTEQRDSAMYRCASSTDNYNEQFFGPGTRLTVL.

The CDR3 DNA reads as TGTGCCAGCAGTGCTCGGGGTGGAGCGGGAGCACACCGAGAGACCCAGTACTTC. Translation gives CASSARGGAGAHRETQYF. The V gene is TRBV6-1, the J gene TRBJ2-5; 8 nucleotides align to TRBD2. Germline lookup yields CDR1 MNHNS and CDR2 SASEGT. This CDR3 has 18 residues. The trim removed 4 bases at V and 4 bases at J, leaving 17 bases unmatched.

The chain uses TRBV7-2 and TRBJ2-4, with D maybe TRBD2 (5 bases). The ends were cut back, 3 bases at V and 0 bases at J, with 6 bases in the middle. From germline, CDR1 is SGHTA and CDR2 FQGNSA. This CDR3 has 14 residues. CDR3 nucleotide sequence: TGTGCCAGCAGCTTCGCGGGAGCCAAAAACATTCAGTACTTC. It is translated as CASSFAGAKNIQYF.

Only a few counts were recorded for this clone. The chain employs TRBV6-4 and TRBJ2-7, with 11 bases fitting TRBD2. CDR1 MRHNA and CDR2 SNTAGT come from the germline V gene. This CDR3 has 15 amino acids. V dropped 6 bases and J dropped 4; count of bases not matched to a gene: 8. CDR3 bases: TGTGCCAGCAGCGCCACTAGCGGGAGAATTTACGAGCAGTACTTC. Amino acids: CASSATSGRIYEQYF.

This chain uses TRBV2 with TRBJ2-7; 8 bases agree with TRBD1. CDR1 and CDR2 (germline): SNHLY, FYNNEI. The V segment lost 6 bases and the J segment 7 bases; nucleotides outside the gene matches: 14. This CDR3 region has 15 residues. The CDR3 coding sequence is TGTGCCAGCAGGGCGGGGACAGGAACGCCCCGGGAGCAGTACTTC. It translates to CASRAGTGTPREQYF.

This clone was observed a single time. This chain joins TRBV5-4 and TRBJ2-1; 13 nucleotides align to TRBD2. Germline V lookup: CDR1 SGHNT, CDR2 YYREEE (reference sequence). The CDR3 runs 15 residues. After removal of 4 bases from V and 9 bases from J, the junction contained 7 bases not matched to a gene. As DNA, the CDR3 is TGTGCCAGCAGCCGTGGACTAGCGGGAGAACGTGAGCAGTTCTTC. Residues: CASSRGLAGEREQFF.

The genes are TRBV7-6 and TRBJ2-5, with D perhaps TRBD1 (7 bases). The ends were cut back, 5 bases at V and 0 bases at J, with 10 bases in the middle. Germline assignment: CDR1 SGHVS and CDR2 FNYEAQ. CDR3 size: 14 residues. The CDR3 is CASSPGGYQETQYF. The CDR3 DNA sequence: TGTGCCAGCAGCCCAGGGGGGTACCAAGAGACCCAGTACTTC.

This clone was observed a handful of times. The CDR3, as DNA: TGTGCCAGCAGCGTAGGGGCTAGCGGAGGGGTGGCCGGGGAGCTGTTTTTT. This sequence encodes CASSVGASGGVAGELFF. This chain uses TRBV9 with TRBJ2-2; TRBD2 aligns across 7 bases. Trimming took 0 bases from V and 6 from J; bases not matched to a gene: 11. The CDR3 has 17 residues. Germline CDR1 SGDLS, CDR2 YYNGEE.

The V call is TRBV18, the J call TRBJ2-3; 7 bases line up with TRBD1. The germline V gene has CDR1 KGHSH and CDR2 LQKENI. V shed 8 bases and J 3 bases; nucleotides not matched to a gene: 11. The CDR3 length is 15 residues. The DNA for the CDR3 is TGTGCCAGCCGATTAACGACAGGGAGAACAGATACGCAGTATTTT. It is translated as CASRLTTGRTDTQYF.

In its sample, this clone was seen a few times. This chain uses TRBV7-9 with TRBJ2-7, with TRBD2 as a possible D gene (6 bases). The CDR3 is made up of 15 amino acids. V shed 4 bases and J shed 2 bases, with 15 bases lying between them. CDR1 is SEHNR and CDR2 is FQNEAQ in the germline V gene (reference sequence). The CDR3 loop reads CASSSGLSFAYEQYF. The CDR3 DNA sequence: TGTGCCAGCAGCTCGGGACTGTCCTTTGCCTACGAGCAGTACTTC.

This chain uses TRBV10-3 with TRBJ1-1; 7 bases fit TRBD1. Germline assignment: CDR1 ENHRY and CDR2 SYGVKD. The CDR3 contains 14 residues. J lost 1 base, V lost 3 bases, and 2 bases had no gene match. As DNA, the CDR3 is TGTGCCATCAGTGACAGGACAGGGAACACTGAAGCTTTCTTT. This encodes CAISDRTGNTEAFF.

This chain joins TRBV10-3 and TRBJ1-1; 8 bases agree with TRBD1. Germline CDR1 ENHRY, CDR2 SYGVKD. V shed 0 bases, J shed 7 bases, and the junction held 4 bases outside the gene matches. The CDR3 spans 14 residues. CDR3 nucleotides: TGTGCCATCAGTGAGTCGAGCAGGGGGCTTGAAGCTTTCTTT. It encodes CAISESSRGLEAFF.

The rearrangement uses TRBV21-1 and TRBJ2-6; the table's D call TRBD2 went unverified against the DNA. TRBV21-1 is reported as a pseudogene. CDR3 length: 19 residues. The CDR3 loop is CASSKFVTGREAGANVLTF. In DNA form, the CDR3 reads TGTGCCAGCAGCAAATTTGTGACGGGCAGGGAGGCCGGGGCCAACGTCCTGACTTTC.

This chain joins TRBV5-1 and TRBJ2-2; D might be TRBD2 (5 bases). This CDR3 is 12 amino acids long. Per the germline V gene, CDR1 is SGHRS and CDR2 is YFSETQ. The V and J ends lost 2 bases and 7 bases respectively, with 6 bases between them. CDR3 residues: CASSFEGGELFF. The CDR3 bases are TGCGCCAGCAGCTTCGAGGGCGGGGAGCTGTTTTTT.

The rearrangement joins TRBV18 to TRBJ2-5; D perhaps matches TRBD2 (6 bases). Germline assignment: CDR1 KGHSH and CDR2 LQKENI. The CDR3 covers 16 residues. V was cut by 9 bases and J by 5 bases, with 25 bases left in between. The CDR3 region is CASSWSSGSTRETQYF. CDR3 nucleotide sequence: TGTGCCAGTTCCTGGTCCAGCGGGTCGACCAGGGAGACCCAGTACTTC.

This clone was recorded once. The chain employs TRBV5-1 and TRBJ2-1; unclear D gene. The CDR3 loop spans 13 amino acids. The germline V gene has CDR1 SGHRS and CDR2 YFSETQ. The V gene lost 1 base and the J gene lost 6 bases, with 8 bases spanning the gap. CDR3 in amino acids: CASSLTSPNEQFF. The CDR3 coding sequence is TGCGCCAGCAGCTTGACAAGTCCCAATGAGCAGTTCTTC.

The V gene is TRBV7-9, the J gene TRBJ1-5, with D perhaps TRBD1 (5 bases). The V end lost 5 bases, the J end lost 0 bases, and 11 bases lay between the germline ends. Germline CDR1 SEHNR, CDR2 FQNEAQ (reference sequence). The CDR3 runs to 15 residues. CDR3 sequence reads: CASSPQGSSNQPQHF. DNA for the CDR3: TGTGCCAGCAGCCCCCAGGGATCTAGCAATCAGCCCCAGCATTTT.

This chain links TRBV2 with TRBJ1-4; tentative D call: TRBD1 (5 bases). Germline V gives CDR1 SNHLY, CDR2 FYNNEI. The CDR3 consists of 15 residues. Trimming took 4 bases from V and 8 from J, leaving 17 bases between them. The CDR3 DNA reads as TGTGCCAGCAGTGTTCATGGGGCGATCTCGGAAAAACTGTTTTTT. This translates into CASSVHGAISEKLFF.

The chain is built from TRBV2 and TRBJ1-2; 10 nucleotides match TRBD1. V shed 3 bases and J 6 bases; nucleotides not matched to a gene: 10. The length of the CDR3 is 16 residues. Germline values: CDR1 SNHLY, CDR2 FYNNEI. The DNA of the CDR3 is TGTGCCAGCAGTGAGGACAGGGGGATCGGTTCCCATGGCTACACCTTC. As protein: CASSEDRGIGSHGYTF. Full variable domain (rest looked up from reference TRBV2 and TRBJ1-2): EPEVTQTPSHQVTQMGQEVILRCVPISNHLYFYWYRQILGQKVEFLVSFYNNEISEKSEIFDDQFSVERPDGSNFTLKIRSTKLEDSAMYFCASSEDRGIGSHGYTFGSGTRLTVV.

The chain recombines TRBV27 with TRBJ1-1, with TRBD1 matching 8 bases. CDR3 length equals 13 residues. The germline V gene encodes CDR1 MNHEY and CDR2 SMNVEV (reference sequence). Trimming took 6 bases from V and 4 from J; bases not matched to a gene: 4. The CDR3 sequence: CASRTGEGTEAFF. In nucleotides, the CDR3 is TGTGCCAGCAGGACAGGGGAAGGCACTGAAGCTTTCTTT.